Presented here are 26 T cell receptor beta chains from one specimen sequenced in a study of EBV T-cell therapy then PD-1 blockade in nasopharyngeal carcinoma (dated by TCRdb to the early 2020s). The method was the immunoSEQ multiplex PCR assay. TCRdb stores this immuneACCESS table with in-frame sequences only. Part of the clones is absent; in the studies checked, under half of the shortfall reflects unresolved V genes, and no reason is known for the rest. The sample table lists under 20,000 clones, roughly 84% of them with a count of one. The biggest ten clones account for around 31% of the sample. What this sample's treatment or condition label stands for: AdE1-LMPpoly-expanded autologous EBV-specific T-cell therapy followed by anti-PD-1 nivolumab. These receptors have no known antigen. The material was CD8+ T cells from blood, obtained at roughly day 35 from a patient whose treatment included autologous EBV-specific T cells and nivolumab. These receptor sequences come from a man aged 35-49 years with nasopharyngeal carcinoma.

The CDR3 reads CASSEAGGSYNEQFF. The CDR3 DNA sequence: TGTGCCAGCAGTGAAGCGGGGGGCTCCTACAATGAGCAGTTCTTC. The chain recombines TRBV6-1 with TRBJ2-1; TRBD2 is a possible D gene (6 bases). There are 15 residues in the CDR3. V was cut by 0 bases and J by 0 bases, with 6 bases left in between. From germline, CDR1 is MNHNS and CDR2 SASEGT.

The genes are TRBV15 and TRBJ1-5, with 8 bases lining up with TRBD1. There are 15 residues in the CDR3. Unmatched junction bases numbered 8, after V lost 4 bases and J lost 6 bases. In germline, CDR1 is LNHNV, CDR2 YYDKDF (reference sequence). The CDR3 nucleotides read TGTGCCACCAGCACGGACAGGGAGGAAGGTCAGCCCCAGCATTTT. Its protein product is CATSTDREEGQPQHF.

The CDR3 coding sequence is TGCGCCAGCAGCCCTCGTGCAGGGGACTACAATGAGCAGTTCTTC. This gives the protein CASSPRAGDYNEQFF. This sequence joins TRBV4-1 and TRBJ2-1; D possibly corresponds to TRBD1 (6 bases). Trimming cost V 4 bases and J 3 bases, with 13 bases left between them. The germline gives CDR1 MGHRA, CDR2 YSYEKL. The CDR3 extends over 15 amino acids.

This chain uses TRBV7-9 with TRBJ2-7; a weak D match, TRBD2 (5 bases). Trimming left V 5 bases short and J 2 bases short, with 13 bases between. This CDR3 contains 14 residues. Germline loops: CDR1 SEHNR, CDR2 FQNEAQ (reference sequence). The CDR3 DNA reads TGTGCCAGCAGCCCTCCCGAGCGGACCTACGAGCAGTACTTC. Protein sequence: CASSPPERTYEQYF.

V gene TRBV10-3 combines with J gene TRBJ1-2; D is undetermined. The CDR3 is 13 amino acids. The V gene's germline CDR1 is ENHRY and CDR2 SYGVKD. V lost 2 bases, J lost 4 bases, and 8 bases lay in between. CDR3: CAISEHRIYGYTF. The CDR3 DNA reads TGTGCCATCAGTGAGCACAGAATCTATGGCTACACCTTC.

By sample fraction, this clone is medium-sized. CDR3 residues: CASSYSPGRDEQYF. The CDR3 bases are TGTGCCAGCAGTTACTCGCCAGGGAGGGACGAGCAGTACTTC. The J gene is TRBJ2-7, the V gene TRBV6-6; 7 positions agree with TRBD2. Germline trimming cut 0 bases from V and 5 bases from J; bases unmatched to any gene: 4. In germline, CDR1 is MNHNY, CDR2 SVGAGI (reference sequence). The CDR3 covers 14 residues.

J is TRBJ1-1 and V is TRBV2; unclear D gene. Germline values: CDR1 SNHLY, CDR2 FYNNEI. This CDR3 is 13 amino acids long. V dropped 8 bases and J dropped 1 base, with 11 bases sitting between them. CDR3 amino acids: CASPRGANTEAFF. CDR3 DNA sequence: TGTGCCAGCCCTAGAGGAGCGAACACTGAAGCTTTCTTT.

This rearrangement joins TRBV27 to TRBJ2-3; D might be TRBD1 or TRBD2, each matching 6 bases. This CDR3 region has 19 residues. V dropped 1 base and J dropped 4 bases, with 24 bases sitting between them. Per germline, CDR1 MNHEY and CDR2 SMNVEV (reference sequence). The DNA for the CDR3 is TGTGCCAGCAGTTTATGGGGGCCCTATGTGGGGGGCCTCCCAGATACGCAGTATTTT. Protein: CASSLWGPYVGGLPDTQYF.

A remark on this clone: Distinct nucleotide sequences in the sample also encode this CDR3. The gene calls are TRBV6-1 and TRBJ1-6; D possibly corresponds to TRBD1 (5 bases). Trimming took off 1 base at V and 6 bases at J, with 7 bases between the two ends. This CDR3 region has 14 residues. Germline CDR1 reads MNHNS; CDR2 reads SASEGT. CDR3 sequence: CASSEGGVNSPLHF. The DNA for the CDR3 is TGTGCCAGCAGTGAAGGGGGGGTTAATTCACCCCTCCACTTT.

A few counts support this clone. This rearrangement joins TRBV20-1 to TRBJ1-1; D not resolved. Trimming took off 5 bases at V and 10 bases at J, with 11 bases between the two ends. Germline V gene data show CDR1 as DFQATT and CDR2 as SNEGSKA (reference sequence). The CDR3 contains 10 residues. The CDR3 here is CSAGDGLAFF. In nucleotides, the CDR3 is TGCAGTGCTGGCGACGGGTTAGCTTTCTTT.

The chain is built from TRBV6-2 or TRBV6-3 and TRBJ1-3, with D perhaps TRBD1 (6 bases). Germline values: CDR1 MNHEY, CDR2 SVGEGT. Between the trimmed V and J ends, which lost 5 bases and 0 bases, there was a span of 14 bases. The CDR3 is 16 residues long. The CDR3 here is CASSARTVHSGNTIYF. CDR3 sequence (DNA): TGTGCCAGCAGTGCCCGGACAGTTCACTCTGGAAACACCATATATTTT.

V usage is TRBV6-6 and J usage is TRBJ2-3; 8 bases agree with TRBD1. Per the germline V gene, CDR1 is MNHNY and CDR2 is SVGAGI (reference sequence). This CDR3 has 15 amino acids. Trimming at V came to 5 bases and at J to 3 bases, leaving 7 bases not matched to a gene. CDR3 region: CASSPAGGFTDTQYF. CDR3 coding DNA: TGTGCCAGCAGTCCAGCAGGGGGCTTTACAGATACGCAGTATTTT.

The rearrangement uses TRBV13 and TRBJ2-5, with D possibly being TRBD2 (7 bases). V lost 4 bases, J lost 5 bases, and 17 bases lay in between. Germline CDR1 PRHDT, CDR2 FYEKMQ (reference sequence). The CDR3 contains 15 residues. For the CDR3, the DNA is TGTGCCAGCAGCTCCCGAGGGGGGGCGGCGGAGACCCAGTACTTC. It is translated as CASSSRGGAAETQYF.

V gene TRBV7-9 combines with J gene TRBJ2-5, with D possibly called TRBD1 or TRBD2 (5 bases each). The DNA end favors TRBJ2-7, so the J call may be wrong. Germline V gene data show CDR1 as SEHNR and CDR2 as FQNEAQ (reference sequence). The length of the CDR3 is 14 residues. CDR3 region: CASSSRQPGGEQYF. The CDR3 DNA reads as TGTGCCAGCAGCTCCCGACAACCTGGGGGCGAGCAGTACTTC.

This sequence joins TRBV5-6 and TRBJ2-3; no reliable D call. V lost 5 bases to trimming and J lost 0 bases, with 13 bases between them. From germline, CDR1 is SGHDT and CDR2 YYEEEE. The CDR3 consists of 15 residues. The CDR3 spells CASSWPMISTDTQYF. The CDR3 DNA is TGTGCCAGCAGTTGGCCCATGATCAGCACAGATACGCAGTATTTT.

The chain uses TRBV25-1 and TRBJ2-7, with TRBD1 matching 10 bases. After removal of 5 bases from V and 1 base from J, the junction contained 11 bases not matched to a gene. This CDR3 is built from 17 residues. Germline V gene data show CDR1 as MGHDK and CDR2 as SYGVNS. This CDR3 is CASSKNRGDRGSYEQYF. The CDR3 bases are TGTGCCAGCAGTAAAAATAGGGGGGACAGGGGTTCCTACGAGCAGTACTTC.

The rearrangement links TRBV6-2 or TRBV6-3 to TRBJ1-5; 8 positions match TRBD1. CDR3 length: 18 amino acids. V was pared by 5 bases and J by 2 bases, with 14 bases of the junction left unmatched. Germline assignment: CDR1 MNHEY and CDR2 SVGEGT. Here the CDR3 reads CASSPLRTGYLGNQPQHF. The CDR3 coding sequence is TGTGCCAGCAGTCCCCTCCGGACAGGGTATTTGGGCAATCAGCCCCAGCATTTT.

The chain employs TRBV5-4 and TRBJ2-7; D possibly corresponds to TRBD1 (7 bases). Germline CDR1 and CDR2: SGHNT and YYREEE (reference sequence). V was shortened by 1 base and J by 5 bases, with 13 bases between the two germline ends. The CDR3 loop spans 14 amino acids. CDR3 residues: CASSLRGRGDEQYF. The CDR3 DNA sequence: TGTGCCAGCAGCTTGCGCGGCAGGGGGGACGAGCAGTACTTC.

In its sample, this clone was seen once. The V call is TRBV6-6, the J call TRBJ2-7; perhaps TRBD2 as D (5 bases). CDR3 size: 15 residues. The germline V gene encodes CDR1 MNHNY and CDR2 SVGAGI (reference sequence). The V and J ends lost 5 bases and 3 bases respectively, with 17 bases between them. CDR3 protein: CASSPPTEGYYEQYF. The CDR3 nucleotides are TGTGCCAGCAGTCCCCCGACCGAGGGTTACTACGAGCAGTACTTC.

The V and J genes are TRBV28 and TRBJ1-3; D uncertain. V lost 2 bases, J lost 4 bases, and 3 bases lay in between. The CDR3 loop spans 12 amino acids. CDR1 is MDHEN and CDR2 is SYDVKM in the germline V gene. CDR3 residues: CASSLVGNTIYF. CDR3 sequence (DNA): TGTGCCAGCAGTTTAGTGGGAAACACCATATATTTT.

The chain combines TRBV24-1 with TRBJ1-5, with D maybe TRBD1 (6 bases). V was cut by 4 bases and J by 7 bases, with 13 bases left in between. CDR1 and CDR2 from the germline V gene are KGHDR and SFDVKD. CDR3 length equals 14 residues. DNA of the CDR3: TGTGCCACCAGTGAGGCGAACAGGGTGCAGCCCCAGCATTTT. This encodes CATSEANRVQPQHF.

V usage is TRBV7-9 and J usage is TRBJ2-3, with no clear D. The germline CDR1 and CDR2 sequences are SEHNR and FQNEAQ (reference sequence). The V end lost 2 bases, the J end lost 6 bases, and 12 bases lay between the germline ends. This CDR3 has 14 residues. The CDR3, as DNA: TGTGCCAGCAGCTTAACGAGGTCTGAGGATACGCAGTATTTT. This codes for CASSLTRSEDTQYF.

The chain has TRBV6-5 and TRBJ1-3; a weak D match, TRBD1 (6 bases). V gave up 7 bases and J gave up 1 base, with 14 bases separating them. CDR3 size: 15 residues. Germline V gene lookup returns CDR1 MNHEY and CDR2 SVGAGI. The CDR3 protein is CASKRTAGSGNTIYF. CDR3 DNA: TGTGCCAGCAAAAGGACAGCCGGATCTGGAAACACCATATATTTT.

The chain links TRBV27 to TRBJ1-2; the match to TRBD1 covers 7 bases. V lost 6 bases and J lost 6; bases outside the gene matches: 7. This CDR3 has 13 amino acids. Per germline, CDR1 MNHEY and CDR2 SMNVEV (reference sequence). CDR3 sequence (DNA): TGTGCCAGCAGGCCGACAGGGATCCATGGCTACACCTTC. This sequence encodes CASRPTGIHGYTF.

This clone was picked up one time. The chain links TRBV19 to TRBJ2-5; D may be TRBD1 or TRBD2 (5 bases each). Trimming took off 1 base at V and 5 bases at J, with 14 bases between the two ends. The CDR3 totals 15 residues. CDR1 is LNHDA, CDR2 SQIVND, per germline (reference sequence). The CDR3 reads CASSIAARAGETQYF. CDR3 DNA: TGTGCCAGTAGTATAGCGGCCAGGGCGGGCGAGACCCAGTACTTC.

The V and J genes are TRBV9 and TRBJ1-1; D gene uncertain. The CDR3 loop spans 11 amino acids. Germline V CDR1 and CDR2: SGDLS, YYNGEE. V was pared by 0 bases and J by 8 bases, with 5 bases between. The CDR3 coding sequence is TGTGCCAGCAGCGTAGCTGGGGAAGCTTTCTTT. Translating gives CASSVAGEAFF.